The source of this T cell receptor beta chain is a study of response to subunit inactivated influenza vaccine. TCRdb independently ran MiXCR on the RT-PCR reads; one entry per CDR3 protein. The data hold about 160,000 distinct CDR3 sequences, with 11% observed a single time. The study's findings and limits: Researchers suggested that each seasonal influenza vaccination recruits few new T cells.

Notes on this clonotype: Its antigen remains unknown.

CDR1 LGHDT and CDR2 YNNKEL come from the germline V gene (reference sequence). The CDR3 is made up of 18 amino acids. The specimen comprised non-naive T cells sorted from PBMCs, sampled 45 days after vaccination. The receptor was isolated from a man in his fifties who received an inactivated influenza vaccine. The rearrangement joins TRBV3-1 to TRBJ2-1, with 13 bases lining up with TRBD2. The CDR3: CTRSSTSGGGRTYNEQFF. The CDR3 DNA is TGTACCCGCAGCTCAACTAGCGGGGGGGGCCGCACCTACAATGAGCAGTTCTTC.